There are many counts of the clone carrying this T cell receptor beta chain. Its antigen is not known. These data are taken from a study of regulatory T cells in long-lasting Graves disease. The overall study: Persistent Graves' disease required over 5 years of antithyroid drugs and positive TSH receptor antibodies. Regarding the study as a whole: Clonotypes that were public and shared totalled fewer than 3,500 in persistent patients versus around 970 in new patients. Rather than thyroid tissue, only peripheral blood underwent study.

Trimming removed 1 base from V and 3 bases from J; junction bases left unmatched: 2. Looked up from germline, CDR1 is SGHTA and CDR2 is FQGNSA. The CDR3 is made up of 15 amino acids. Arm-PCR of CDR3 regions and iRepertoire HTBI primers were used to build TCR beta libraries. Each CDR3 protein is one row after TCRdb ran MiXCR on the multiplex PCR reads. The sample has a few hundred thousand distinct CDR3 sequences, around a fifth seen once. This sample's time point: persistent/refractory GD, antithyroid drugs over 5 years with positive TRAb. RNA extracted from PBMCs served as the sequencing template. V is TRBV7-2 and J is TRBJ2-5; 10 bases line up with TRBD2. Source: peripheral blood mononuclear cells (PBMCs), taken when the disease was refractory, from a patient treated with antithyroid drugs. This receptor was identified in a female donor with Graves disease. The CDR3 here is CASSLGAGGEETQYF. DNA for the CDR3: TGTGCCAGCAGCTTAGGAGCGGGAGGGGAAGAGACCCAGTACTTC.